The present TCR beta chain was sequenced within a study of metastatic and nonmetastatic thyroid tumors. Across the whole study: It was across blood and tumor or nodule tissue from malignant and benign thyroid patients that repertoires were compared.

Authors' methods: Clinicopathological groups supplied CDR3 differences that were used to build a distant-metastasis classifier for papillary thyroid cancer. TCRdb reanalyzed the PCR reads with MiXCR. TCRdb's processing, not the authors' own work, is the source of the V and J calls. The table records 30,000 to 35,000 clones, about 15% of them present only once. Each patient went into thyroid surgery without having received any treatment. Study findings and constraints: Within blood and tumor, benign nodules reportedly had significantly lower TCR beta diversity than malignant thyroid tumors did.

The CDR3 has 15 residues. V lost 4 bases, J lost 5 bases, and 7 bases stayed unmatched. Per the germline V gene, CDR1 is LGHDT and CDR2 is YNNKEL (reference sequence). This clone was detected many times. No antigen is known for it. Input material: blood. The chain joins TRBV3-1 to TRBJ2-7; 11 nucleotides agree with TRBD2. This TCR was sampled from a male donor with papillary thyroid cancer or a benign thyroid nodule (not recorded which). Some clones in this sample may be carry-over from other donors' samples. The CDR3 DNA sequence: TGTGCCAGCAGCCGTATGACTAGCGGGAATCACGAGCAGTACTTC. Translated, it gives CASSRMTSGNHEQYF.